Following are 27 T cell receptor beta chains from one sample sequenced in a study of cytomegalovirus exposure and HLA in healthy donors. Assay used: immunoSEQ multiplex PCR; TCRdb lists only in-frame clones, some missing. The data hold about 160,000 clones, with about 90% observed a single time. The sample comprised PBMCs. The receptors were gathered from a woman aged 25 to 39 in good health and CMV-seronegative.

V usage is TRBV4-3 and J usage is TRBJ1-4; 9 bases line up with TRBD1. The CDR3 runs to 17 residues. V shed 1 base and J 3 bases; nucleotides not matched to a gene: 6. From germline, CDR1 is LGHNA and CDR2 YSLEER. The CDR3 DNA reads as TGCGCCAGCAGCCAAGCGGGACAGGGTCTTGCTAATGAAAAACTGTTTTTT. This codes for CASSQAGQGLANEKLFF.

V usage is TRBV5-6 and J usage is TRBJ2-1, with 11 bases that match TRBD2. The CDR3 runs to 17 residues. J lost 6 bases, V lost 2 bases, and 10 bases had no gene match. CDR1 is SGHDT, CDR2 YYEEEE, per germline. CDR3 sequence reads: CASSLHRTSGSSNEQFF. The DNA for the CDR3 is TGTGCCAGCAGCTTACACAGAACTAGCGGGAGTTCCAATGAGCAGTTCTTC.

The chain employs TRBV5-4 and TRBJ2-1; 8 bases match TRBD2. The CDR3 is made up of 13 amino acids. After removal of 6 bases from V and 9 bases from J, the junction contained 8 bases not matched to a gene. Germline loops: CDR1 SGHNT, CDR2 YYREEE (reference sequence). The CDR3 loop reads CASTWTSLGEQFF. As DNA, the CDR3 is TGTGCCAGCACCTGGACTAGCCTGGGTGAGCAGTTCTTC. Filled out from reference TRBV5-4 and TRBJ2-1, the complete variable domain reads ETGVTQSPTHLIKTRGQQVTLRCSSQSGHNTVSWYQQALGQGPQFIFQYYREEENGRGNFPPRFSGLQFPNYSSELNVNALELDDSALYLCASTWTSLGEQFFGPGTRLTVL.

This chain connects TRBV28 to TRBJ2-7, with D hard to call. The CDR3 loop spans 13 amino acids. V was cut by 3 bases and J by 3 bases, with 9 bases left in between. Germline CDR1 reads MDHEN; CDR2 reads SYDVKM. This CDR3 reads CASSFFKFYEQYF. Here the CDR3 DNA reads TGTGCCAGCAGTTTTTTCAAATTCTACGAGCAGTACTTC.

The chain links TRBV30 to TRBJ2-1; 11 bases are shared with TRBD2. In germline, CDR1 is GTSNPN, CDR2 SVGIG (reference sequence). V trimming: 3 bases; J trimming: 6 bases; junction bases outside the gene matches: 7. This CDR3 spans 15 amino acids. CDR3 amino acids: CAWRPLAGVSNEQFF. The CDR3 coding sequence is TGTGCCTGGAGGCCACTAGCGGGAGTAAGCAATGAGCAGTTCTTC.

CDR3 residues: CASSFGGAGRETQYF. The CDR3 DNA reads as TGTGCCAGCAGTTTCGGAGGGGCAGGAAGGGAGACCCAGTACTTC. The chain carries TRBV28 and TRBJ2-5; a weak D match, TRBD2 (6 bases). Trimming removed 3 bases at V and 5 bases at J, with 16 bases between. Germline assignment: CDR1 MDHEN and CDR2 SYDVKM. The CDR3 contains 15 residues.

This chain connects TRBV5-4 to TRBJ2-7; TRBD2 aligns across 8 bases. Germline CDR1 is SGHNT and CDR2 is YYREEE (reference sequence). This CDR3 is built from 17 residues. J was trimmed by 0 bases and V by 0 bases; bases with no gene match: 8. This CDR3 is CASSLGAGDVSSYEQYF. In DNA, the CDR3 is TGTGCCAGCAGCTTGGGAGCGGGGGACGTGAGCTCCTACGAGCAGTACTTC.

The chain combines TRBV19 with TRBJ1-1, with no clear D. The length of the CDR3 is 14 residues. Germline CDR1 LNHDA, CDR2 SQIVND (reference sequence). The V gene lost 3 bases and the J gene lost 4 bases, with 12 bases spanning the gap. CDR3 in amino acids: CASSIGDRTTEAFF. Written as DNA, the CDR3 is TGTGCCAGTAGTATTGGGGATCGAACCACTGAAGCTTTCTTT.

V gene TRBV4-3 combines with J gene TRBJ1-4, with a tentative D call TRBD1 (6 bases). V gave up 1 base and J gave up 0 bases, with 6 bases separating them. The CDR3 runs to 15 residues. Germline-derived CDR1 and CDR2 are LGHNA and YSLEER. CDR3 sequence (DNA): TGCGCCAGCAGCCAAGGGACAGCAACTAATGAAAAACTGTTTTTT. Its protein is CASSQGTATNEKLFF.

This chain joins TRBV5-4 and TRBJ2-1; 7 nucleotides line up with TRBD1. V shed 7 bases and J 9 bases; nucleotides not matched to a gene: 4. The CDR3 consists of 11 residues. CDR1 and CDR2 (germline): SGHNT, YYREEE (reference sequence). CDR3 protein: CASRTGAEQFF. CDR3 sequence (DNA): TGTGCCAGCCGGACAGGAGCTGAGCAGTTCTTC.

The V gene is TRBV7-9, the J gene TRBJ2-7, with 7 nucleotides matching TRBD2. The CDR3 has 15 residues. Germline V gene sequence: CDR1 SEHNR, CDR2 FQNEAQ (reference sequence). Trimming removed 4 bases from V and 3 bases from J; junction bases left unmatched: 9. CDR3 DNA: TGTGCCAGCAGCTCCACCAGCGGGGATGACTACGAGCAGTACTTC. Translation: CASSSTSGDDYEQYF.

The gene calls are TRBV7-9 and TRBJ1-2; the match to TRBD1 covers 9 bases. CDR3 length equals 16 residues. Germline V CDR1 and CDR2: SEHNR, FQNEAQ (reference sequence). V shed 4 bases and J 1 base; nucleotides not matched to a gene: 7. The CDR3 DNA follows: TGTGCCAGCAGCTCGGACAGGGGAATGTTTAACTATGGCTACACCTTC. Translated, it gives CASSSDRGMFNYGYTF.

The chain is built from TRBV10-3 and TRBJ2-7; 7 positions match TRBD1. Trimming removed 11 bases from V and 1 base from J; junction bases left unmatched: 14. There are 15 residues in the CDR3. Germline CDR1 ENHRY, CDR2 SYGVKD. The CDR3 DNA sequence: TGTGCCTCCAGAGGGACAGCCGAGGATTCCTACGAGCAGTACTTC. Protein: CASRGTAEDSYEQYF.

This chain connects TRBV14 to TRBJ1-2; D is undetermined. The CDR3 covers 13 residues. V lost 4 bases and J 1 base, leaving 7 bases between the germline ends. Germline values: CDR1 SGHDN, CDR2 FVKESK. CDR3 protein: CASSPIVNYGYTF. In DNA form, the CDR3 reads TGTGCCAGCAGCCCAATCGTTAACTATGGCTACACCTTC.

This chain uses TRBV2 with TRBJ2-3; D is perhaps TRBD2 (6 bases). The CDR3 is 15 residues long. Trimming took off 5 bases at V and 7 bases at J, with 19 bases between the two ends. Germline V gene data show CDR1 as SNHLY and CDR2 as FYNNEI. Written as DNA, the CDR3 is TGTGCCAGCAGTTCATTGGGACTCCGGTCAAATACGCAGTATTTT. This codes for CASSSLGLRSNTQYF.

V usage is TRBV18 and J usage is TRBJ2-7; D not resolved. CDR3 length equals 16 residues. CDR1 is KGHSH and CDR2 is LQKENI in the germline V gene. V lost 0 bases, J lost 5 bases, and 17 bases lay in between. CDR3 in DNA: TGTGCCAGCTCACCACCGGGAACAGTTCTTCGCGACGAGCAGTACTTC. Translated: CASSPPGTVLRDEQYF.

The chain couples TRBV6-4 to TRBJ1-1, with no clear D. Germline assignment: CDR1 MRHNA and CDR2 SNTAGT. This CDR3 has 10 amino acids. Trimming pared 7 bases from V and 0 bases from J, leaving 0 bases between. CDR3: CASMNTEAFF. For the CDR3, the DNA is TGTGCCAGCATGAACACTGAAGCTTTCTTT.

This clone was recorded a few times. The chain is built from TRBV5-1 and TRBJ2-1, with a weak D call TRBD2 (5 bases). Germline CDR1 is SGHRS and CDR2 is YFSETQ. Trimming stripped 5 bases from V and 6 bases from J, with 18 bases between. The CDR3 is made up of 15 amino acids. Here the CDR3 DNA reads TGCGCCAGCAGGCTATACGGGGAGTCTCTCAATGAGCAGTTCTTC. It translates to CASRLYGESLNEQFF.

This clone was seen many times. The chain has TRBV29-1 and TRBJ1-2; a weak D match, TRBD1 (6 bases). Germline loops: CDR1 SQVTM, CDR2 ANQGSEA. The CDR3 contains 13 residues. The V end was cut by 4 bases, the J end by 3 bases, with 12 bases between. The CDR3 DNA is TGCAGCGTTGTTACAGGGCCGGACTATGGCTACACCTTC. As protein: CSVVTGPDYGYTF.

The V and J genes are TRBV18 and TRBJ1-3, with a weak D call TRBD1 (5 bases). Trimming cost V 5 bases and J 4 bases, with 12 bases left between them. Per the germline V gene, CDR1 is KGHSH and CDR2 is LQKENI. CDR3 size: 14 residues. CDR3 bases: TGTGCCAGCTCAGACCGGGACGGAGGAAACACCATATATTTT. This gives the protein CASSDRDGGNTIYF.

As DNA, the CDR3 is TGTGCCAGCAGCTTAGCGGCGGGCCGGTACAATGAGCAGTTCTTC. It is translated as CASSLAAGRYNEQFF. The chain is built from TRBV7-2 and TRBJ2-1; tentatively, D is TRBD2 (5 bases). Trimming stripped 0 bases from V and 4 bases from J, with 10 bases between. CDR1 SGHTA and CDR2 FQGNSA come from the germline V gene. This CDR3 has 15 residues. Looking up the rest from reference TRBV7-2 and TRBJ2-1 gives the full variable domain: GAGVSQSPSNKVTEKGKDVELRCDPISGHTALYWYRQSLGQGLEFLIYFQGNSAPDKSGLPSDRFSAERTGGSVSTLTIQRTQQEDSAVYLCASSLAAGRYNEQFFGPGTRLTVL.

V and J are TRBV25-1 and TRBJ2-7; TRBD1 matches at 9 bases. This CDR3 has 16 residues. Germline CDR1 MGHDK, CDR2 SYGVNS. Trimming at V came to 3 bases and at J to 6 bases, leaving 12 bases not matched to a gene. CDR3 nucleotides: TGTGCCAGCAGTGAGATATGGGGGGACAGGGAAAGCGAGCAGTACTTC. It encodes CASSEIWGDRESEQYF.

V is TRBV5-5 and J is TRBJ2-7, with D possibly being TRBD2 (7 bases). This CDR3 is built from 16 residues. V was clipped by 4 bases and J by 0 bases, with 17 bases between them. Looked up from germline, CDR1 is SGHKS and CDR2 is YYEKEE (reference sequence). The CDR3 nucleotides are TGTGCCAGCAGCCCGCAGTGGGGGGGGCTCTCCTACGAGCAGTACTTC. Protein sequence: CASSPQWGGLSYEQYF.

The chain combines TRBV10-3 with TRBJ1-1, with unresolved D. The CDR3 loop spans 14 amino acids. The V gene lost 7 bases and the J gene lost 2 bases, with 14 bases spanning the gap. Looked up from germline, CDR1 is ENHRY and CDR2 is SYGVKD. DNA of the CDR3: TGTGCCATCACCAAGGACCCGACAAACACTGAAGCTTTCTTT. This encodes CAITKDPTNTEAFF.

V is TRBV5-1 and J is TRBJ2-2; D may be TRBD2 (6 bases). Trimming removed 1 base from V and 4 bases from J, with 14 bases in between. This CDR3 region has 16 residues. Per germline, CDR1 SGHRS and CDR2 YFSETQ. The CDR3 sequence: CASSLFQAGRTGELFF. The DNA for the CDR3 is TGCGCCAGCAGCTTGTTCCAGGCGGGGCGCACCGGGGAGCTGTTTTTT.

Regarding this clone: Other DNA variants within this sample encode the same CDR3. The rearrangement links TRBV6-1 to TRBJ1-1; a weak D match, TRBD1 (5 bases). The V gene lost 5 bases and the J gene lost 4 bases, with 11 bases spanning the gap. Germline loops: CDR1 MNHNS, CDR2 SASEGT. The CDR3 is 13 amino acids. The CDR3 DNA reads TGTGCCAGCAGTCCTGACAGACGCACTGAAGCTTTCTTT. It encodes CASSPDRRTEAFF.

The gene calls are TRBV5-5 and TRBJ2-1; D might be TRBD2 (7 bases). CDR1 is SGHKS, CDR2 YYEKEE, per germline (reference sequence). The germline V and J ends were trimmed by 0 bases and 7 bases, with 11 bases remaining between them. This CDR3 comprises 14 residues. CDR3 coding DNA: TGTGCCAGCAGCTTGGCAGGGAGGGGGAATGAGCAGTTCTTC. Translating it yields CASSLAGRGNEQFF.